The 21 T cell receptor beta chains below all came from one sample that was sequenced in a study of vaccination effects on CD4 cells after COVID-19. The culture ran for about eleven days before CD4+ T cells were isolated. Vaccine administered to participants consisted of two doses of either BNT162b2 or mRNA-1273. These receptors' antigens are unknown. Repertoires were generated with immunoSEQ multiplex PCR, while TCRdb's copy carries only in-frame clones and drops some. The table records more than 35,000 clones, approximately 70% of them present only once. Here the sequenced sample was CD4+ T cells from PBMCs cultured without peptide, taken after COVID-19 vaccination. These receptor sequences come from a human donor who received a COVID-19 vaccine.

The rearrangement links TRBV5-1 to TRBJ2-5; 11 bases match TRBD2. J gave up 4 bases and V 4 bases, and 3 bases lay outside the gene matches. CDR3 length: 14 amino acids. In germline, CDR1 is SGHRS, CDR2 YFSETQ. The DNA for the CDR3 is TGCGCCAGCAGCACTAGCGGGGGCGGAGAGACCCAGTACTTC. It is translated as CASSTSGGGETQYF.

CDR3 DNA sequence: TGCGCCAGCAGCACGGGCAGTAGCTCCTACAATGAGCAGTTCTTC. It encodes CASSTGSSSYNEQFF. The gene calls are TRBV5-1 and TRBJ2-1; D remains unclear. From germline, CDR1 is SGHRS and CDR2 YFSETQ. The CDR3 totals 15 residues. Trimming took off 4 bases at V and 0 bases at J, with 11 bases between the two ends.

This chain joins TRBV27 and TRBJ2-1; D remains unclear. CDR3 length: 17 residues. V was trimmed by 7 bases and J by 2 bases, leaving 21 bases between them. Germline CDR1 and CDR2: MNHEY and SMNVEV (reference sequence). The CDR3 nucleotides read TGTGCCAGCAAACCGCTCGTGGGGTTAGGCCCCTACAATGAGCAGTTCTTC. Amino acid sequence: CASKPLVGLGPYNEQFF.

This chain's CDR3 is CATSPSGFQSSYEQYF. DNA of the CDR3: TGTGCCACCAGCCCTAGCGGGTTCCAAAGCTCCTACGAGCAGTACTTC. The chain combines TRBV24-1 with TRBJ2-7, with 8 nucleotides matching TRBD2. Trimming cost V 7 bases and J 0 bases; bases outside gene matches: 10. Germline CDR1 reads KGHDR; CDR2 reads SFDVKD. CDR3 length: 16 residues.

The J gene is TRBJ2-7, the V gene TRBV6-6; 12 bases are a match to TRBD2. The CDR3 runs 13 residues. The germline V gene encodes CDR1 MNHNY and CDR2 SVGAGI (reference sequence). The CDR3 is CAGRLAGEYEQYF. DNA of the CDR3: TGTGCGGGGCGACTAGCGGGGGAGTACGAGCAGTACTTC.

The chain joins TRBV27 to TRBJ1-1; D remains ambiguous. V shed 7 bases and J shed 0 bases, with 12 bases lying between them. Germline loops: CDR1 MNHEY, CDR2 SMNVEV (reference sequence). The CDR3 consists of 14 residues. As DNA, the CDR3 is TGTGCCAGCAAAGATGAGGGAATGAACACTGAAGCTTTCTTT. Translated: CASKDEGMNTEAFF.

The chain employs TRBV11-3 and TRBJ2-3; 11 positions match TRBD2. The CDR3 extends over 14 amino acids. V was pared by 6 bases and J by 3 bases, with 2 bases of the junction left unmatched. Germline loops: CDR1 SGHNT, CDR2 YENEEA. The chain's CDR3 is CASSSGRGTDTQYF. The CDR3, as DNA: TGTGCCAGCAGTAGCGGGAGGGGTACAGATACGCAGTATTTT.

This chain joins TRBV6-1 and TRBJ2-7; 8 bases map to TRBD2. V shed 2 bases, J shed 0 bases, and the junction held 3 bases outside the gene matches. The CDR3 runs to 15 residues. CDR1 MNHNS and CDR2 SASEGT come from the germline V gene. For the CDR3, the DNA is TGTGCCAGCAGTGAATTGGCGGGAGGCTCCTACGAGCAGTACTTC. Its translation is CASSELAGGSYEQYF.

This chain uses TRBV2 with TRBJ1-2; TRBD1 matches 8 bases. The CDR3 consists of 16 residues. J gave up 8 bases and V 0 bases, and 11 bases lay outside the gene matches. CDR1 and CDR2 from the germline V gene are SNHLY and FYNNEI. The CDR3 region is CASSEALSGTGIGYTF. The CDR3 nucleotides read TGTGCCAGCAGTGAAGCGCTATCCGGGACAGGAATCGGCTACACCTTC.

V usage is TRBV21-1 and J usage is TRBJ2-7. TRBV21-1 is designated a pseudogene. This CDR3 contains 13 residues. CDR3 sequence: CASSNSGEYEQYF. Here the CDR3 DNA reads TGTGCCAGCAGCAATTCAGGAGAATACGAGCAGTACTTC.

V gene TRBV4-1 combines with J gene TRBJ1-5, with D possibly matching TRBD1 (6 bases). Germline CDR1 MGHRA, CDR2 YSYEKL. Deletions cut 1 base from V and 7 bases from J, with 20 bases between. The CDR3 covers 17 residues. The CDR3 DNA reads TGCGCCAGCAGCCAAGGGGGGGCAGGGCCGGTGCGGCAGCCCCAGCATTTT. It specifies CASSQGGAGPVRQPQHF.

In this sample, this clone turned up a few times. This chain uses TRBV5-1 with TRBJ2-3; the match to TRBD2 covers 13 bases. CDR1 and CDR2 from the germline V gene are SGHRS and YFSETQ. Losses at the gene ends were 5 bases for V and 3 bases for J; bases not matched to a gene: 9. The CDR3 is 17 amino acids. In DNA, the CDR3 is TGCGCCAGCAGTCCTGGACTAGCGGGAGCTTATACAGATACGCAGTATTTT. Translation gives CASSPGLAGAYTDTQYF.

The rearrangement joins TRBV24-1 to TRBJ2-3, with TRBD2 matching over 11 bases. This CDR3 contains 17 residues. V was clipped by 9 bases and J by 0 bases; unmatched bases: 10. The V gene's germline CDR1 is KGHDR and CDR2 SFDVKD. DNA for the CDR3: TGTGCCACCGCGCCTAGCGGGAGGACGGGGAGCACAGATACGCAGTATTTT. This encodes CATAPSGRTGSTDTQYF.

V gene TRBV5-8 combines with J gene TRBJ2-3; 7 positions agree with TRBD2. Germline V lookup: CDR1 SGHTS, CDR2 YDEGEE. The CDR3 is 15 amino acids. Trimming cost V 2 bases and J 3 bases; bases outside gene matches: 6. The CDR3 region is CASSLRAGLTDTQYF. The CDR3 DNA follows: TGTGCCAGCAGCTTAAGAGCGGGGCTGACAGATACGCAGTATTTT.

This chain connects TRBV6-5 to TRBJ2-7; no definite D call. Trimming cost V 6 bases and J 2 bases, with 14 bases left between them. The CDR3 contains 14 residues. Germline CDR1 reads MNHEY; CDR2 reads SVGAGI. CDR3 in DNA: TGTGCCAGCAGGTCCCCCCTCAACACCTACGAGCAGTACTTC. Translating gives CASRSPLNTYEQYF.

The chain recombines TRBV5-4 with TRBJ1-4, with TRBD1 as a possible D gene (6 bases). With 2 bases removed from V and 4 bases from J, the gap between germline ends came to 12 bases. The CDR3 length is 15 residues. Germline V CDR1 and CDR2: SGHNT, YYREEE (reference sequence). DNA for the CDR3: TGTGCCAGCAGCTTACCCGGGACAAGTAATGAAAAACTGTTTTTT. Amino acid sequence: CASSLPGTSNEKLFF. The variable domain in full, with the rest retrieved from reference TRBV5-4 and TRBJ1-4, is ETGVTQSPTHLIKTRGQQVTLRCSSQSGHNTVSWYQQALGQGPQFIFQYYREEENGRGNFPPRFSGLQFPNYSSELNVNALELDDSALYLCASSLPGTSNEKLFFGSGTQLSVL.

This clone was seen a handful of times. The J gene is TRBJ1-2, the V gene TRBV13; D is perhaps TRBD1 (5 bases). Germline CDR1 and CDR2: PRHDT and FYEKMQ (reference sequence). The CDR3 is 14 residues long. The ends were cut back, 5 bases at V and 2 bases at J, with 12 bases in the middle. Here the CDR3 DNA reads TGTGCCAGCAGCCGCGGGGCACCAAACTATGGCTACACCTTC. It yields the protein CASSRGAPNYGYTF.

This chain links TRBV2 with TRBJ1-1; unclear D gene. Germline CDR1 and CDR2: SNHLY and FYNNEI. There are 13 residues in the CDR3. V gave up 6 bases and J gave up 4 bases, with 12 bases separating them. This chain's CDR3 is CASRTFEGTEAFF. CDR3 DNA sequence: TGTGCCAGCAGAACGTTTGAGGGCACTGAAGCTTTCTTT.

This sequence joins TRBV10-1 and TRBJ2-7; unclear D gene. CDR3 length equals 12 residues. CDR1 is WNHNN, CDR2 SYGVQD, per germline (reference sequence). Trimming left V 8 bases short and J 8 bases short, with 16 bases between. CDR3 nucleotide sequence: TGCGCCAGCTCTCTCCCCCAAGGCCAGCAGTACTTC. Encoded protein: CASSLPQGQQYF.

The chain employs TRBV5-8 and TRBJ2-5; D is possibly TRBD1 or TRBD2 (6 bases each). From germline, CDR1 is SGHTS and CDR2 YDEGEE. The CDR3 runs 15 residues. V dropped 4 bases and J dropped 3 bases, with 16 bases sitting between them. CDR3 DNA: TGTGCCAGCAGCCACGGGGCAGGGGAGGAAGAGACCCAGTACTTC. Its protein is CASSHGAGEEETQYF.

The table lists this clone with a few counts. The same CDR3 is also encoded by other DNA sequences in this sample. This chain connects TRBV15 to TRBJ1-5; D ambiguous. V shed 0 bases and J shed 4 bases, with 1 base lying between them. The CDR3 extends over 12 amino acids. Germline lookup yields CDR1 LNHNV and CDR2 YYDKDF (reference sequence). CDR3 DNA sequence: TGTGCCACCAGCAGAGATAATCAGCCCCAGCATTTT. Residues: CATSRDNQPQHF. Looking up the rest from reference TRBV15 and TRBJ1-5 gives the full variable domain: DAMVIQNPRYQVTQFGKPVTLSCSQTLNHNVMYWYQQKSSQAPKLLFHYYDKDFNNEADTPDNFQSRRPNTSFCFLDIRSPGLGDTAMYLCATSRDNQPQHFGDGTRLSIL.